The 10 T cell receptor beta chains given below trace back to one sample, sequenced in a study of blood T cell repertoires in COVID-19. Measured with immunoSEQ multiplex PCR; TCRdb has only the in-frame clones, and not every one. Among around 91,000 clones listed, around 84% were seen once. Sequenced sample: peripheral blood. Receptors originate from a man aged 80 or over with acute or convalescent COVID-19.

This rearrangement joins TRBV7-2 to TRBJ2-7; the match to TRBD2 covers 7 bases. Germline CDR1 is SGHTA and CDR2 is FQGNSA. The CDR3 is 13 residues long. Trimming took 1 base from V and 6 from J; bases not matched to a gene: 3. DNA for the CDR3: TGTGCCAGCAGCTTAGGCGGGAGTGGCGAGCAGTACTTC. Its protein is CASSLGGSGEQYF. Supplemented by reference TRBV7-2 and TRBJ2-7, the full variable domain reads GAGVSQSPSNKVTEKGKDVELRCDPISGHTALYWYRQSLGQGLEFLIYFQGNSAPDKSGLPSDRFSAERTGGSVSTLTIQRTQQEDSAVYLCASSLGGSGEQYFGPGTRLTVT.

The rearrangement links TRBV24-1 to TRBJ2-5; 8 positions agree with TRBD1. CDR1 KGHDR and CDR2 SFDVKD come from the germline V gene. Losses at the gene ends were 4 bases for V and 0 bases for J; bases not matched to a gene: 3. This CDR3 comprises 15 residues. The CDR3 coding sequence is TGTGCCACCAGTGAGCAGGGGGCCTACCAAGAGACCCAGTACTTC. Residues: CATSEQGAYQETQYF.

The genes are TRBV28 and TRBJ2-7, with TRBD1 matching 8 bases. Looked up from germline, CDR1 is MDHEN and CDR2 is SYDVKM. V was pared by 6 bases and J by 2 bases, with 3 bases of the junction left unmatched. This CDR3 has 13 amino acids. Written as DNA, the CDR3 is TGTGCCAGCAGAATGACAGGGGCCTACGAGCAGTACTTC. It specifies CASRMTGAYEQYF. Based on the CDR3 plus reference TRBV28 and TRBJ2-7, the full variable domain is DVKVTQSSRYLVKRTGEKVFLECVQDMDHENMFWYRQDPGLGLRLIYFSYDVKMKEKGDIPEGYSVSREKKERFSLILESASTNQTSMYLCASRMTGAYEQYFGPGTRLTVT.

V usage is TRBV7-2 and J usage is TRBJ1-5; TRBD1 matches at 10 bases. The CDR3 is 15 residues long. Losses at the gene ends were 1 base for V and 7 bases for J; bases not matched to a gene: 4. Germline lookup yields CDR1 SGHTA and CDR2 FQGNSA. This CDR3 reads CASSLEGQGIQPQHF. Written as DNA, the CDR3 is TGTGCCAGCAGCTTAGAGGGACAGGGGATCCAGCCCCAGCATTTT. The full variable domain, completed using reference TRBV7-2 and TRBJ1-5, is GAGVSQSPSNKVTEKGKDVELRCDPISGHTALYWYRQSLGQGLEFLIYFQGNSAPDKSGLPSDRFSAERTGGSVSTLTIQRTQQEDSAVYLCASSLEGQGIQPQHFGDGTRLSIL.

The rearrangement joins TRBV15 to TRBJ2-2; TRBD1 might be the D (6 bases). Trimming shortened V by 4 bases and J by 4 bases, and 13 bases separated the two germline ends. Germline V lookup: CDR1 LNHNV, CDR2 YYDKDF (reference sequence). This CDR3 has 15 residues. The CDR3, as DNA: TGTGCCACCAGCACCCAGACAGGTCTCACCGGGGAGCTGTTTTTT. Translating gives CATSTQTGLTGELFF.

This chain connects TRBV14 to TRBJ1-6, with D uncertain. This CDR3 region has 16 residues. The ends were cut back, 1 base at V and 0 bases at J, with 7 bases in the middle. The germline V gene has CDR1 SGHDN and CDR2 FVKESK. Here the CDR3 DNA reads TGTGCCAGCAGCCAAGGTTGGAGCTCCTATAATTCACCCCTCCACTTT. Its translation is CASSQGWSSYNSPLHF.

V gene TRBV6-2 or TRBV6-3 combines with J gene TRBJ2-1; D is possibly TRBD2 (5 bases). Trimming removed 4 bases at V and 3 bases at J, with 16 bases between. Germline V gene lookup returns CDR1 MNHEY and CDR2 SVGEGT. This CDR3 contains 16 residues. The CDR3 loop is CASSSQTSRGYNEQFF. The CDR3, as DNA: TGTGCCAGCAGTTCCCAGACATCCCGGGGCTACAATGAGCAGTTCTTC.

This clone was observed a handful of times. The chain combines TRBV10-2 with TRBJ2-5; TRBD1 matches at 7 bases. Looked up from germline, CDR1 is WSHSY and CDR2 is SAAADI. The ends lost 6 bases at V and 2 bases at J; junction bases unmatched: 9. The CDR3 has 15 residues. CDR3 sequence: CASSPGQVEQETQYF. CDR3 in DNA: TGCGCCAGCAGCCCCGGACAGGTAGAGCAAGAGACCCAGTACTTC.

This rearrangement joins TRBV28 to TRBJ2-1, with D maybe TRBD1 (5 bases). This CDR3 spans 15 amino acids. The ends were cut back, 6 bases at V and 0 bases at J, with 12 bases in the middle. Germline loops: CDR1 MDHEN, CDR2 SYDVKM. CDR3 bases: TGTGCCAGCAGGGGGCCTATGGTCTCCTACAATGAGCAGTTCTTC. As protein: CASRGPMVSYNEQFF.

The chain couples TRBV24-1 to TRBJ2-1; maybe TRBD2 (6 bases). Trimming took 4 bases from V and 6 from J, leaving 15 bases between them. The CDR3 covers 15 residues. CDR1 and CDR2 (germline): KGHDR, SFDVKD. Here the CDR3 DNA reads TGTGCCACCAGTGAGGCCCGTAGCGGAGTCAATGAGCAGTTCTTC. Residues: CATSEARSGVNEQFF.